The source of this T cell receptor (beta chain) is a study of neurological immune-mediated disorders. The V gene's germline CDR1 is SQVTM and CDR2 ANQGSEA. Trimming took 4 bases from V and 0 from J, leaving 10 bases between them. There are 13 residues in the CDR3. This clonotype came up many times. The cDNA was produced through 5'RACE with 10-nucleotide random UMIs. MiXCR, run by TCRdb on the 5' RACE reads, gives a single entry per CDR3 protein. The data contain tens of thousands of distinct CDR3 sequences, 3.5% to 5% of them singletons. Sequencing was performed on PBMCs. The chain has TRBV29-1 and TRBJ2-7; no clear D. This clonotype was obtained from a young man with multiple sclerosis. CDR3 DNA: TGCAGCGTTGTGGTACCGCACTCCTACGAGCAGTACTTC. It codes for CSVVVPHSYEQYF.